The 20 T cell receptor beta chains below were found in one sample sequenced in a study of a mutant IDH1 vaccine in newly diagnosed glioma. Here immunoSEQ multiplex PCR was the method, and the copy in TCRdb shows in-frame clones only, minus some. Of 25,000 to 30,000 clones in the sample, more than 60% are singletons; the top ten hold around 7.2%. Time point indicated: week 5, during vaccination. Vaccinated patients received 300 ug of mutant IDH1 20-mer peptide per dose, with topical imiquimod. These receptors are not linked to any known antigen. The input for sequencing was PBMCs, taken from a glioma patient whose treatment included an IDH1 peptide vaccine. The source of these receptors is a man aged 40-50 years with glioma. Some clones in this sample may be carry-over from other donors' samples.

This chain uses TRBV30 with TRBJ1-4; 8 bases line up with TRBD1. The trim removed 3 bases at V and 4 bases at J, leaving 16 bases unmatched. Germline values: CDR1 GTSNPN, CDR2 SVGIG (reference sequence). CDR3 length equals 18 residues. CDR3 amino acids: CAWREFALETGVNEKLFF. The CDR3 coding sequence is TGTGCCTGGAGGGAATTTGCCCTTGAGACAGGGGTTAATGAAAAACTGTTTTTT.

This chain uses TRBV30 with TRBJ1-6; D unclear. V was clipped by 0 bases and J by 7 bases, with 7 bases between them. The CDR3 contains 13 residues. Per the germline V gene, CDR1 is GTSNPN and CDR2 is SVGIG (reference sequence). The CDR3 protein is CAWSVYGNSPLHF. CDR3 DNA: TGTGCCTGGAGTGTATACGGGAATTCACCCCTCCACTTT.

The genes are TRBV11-2 and TRBJ2-5, with D perhaps TRBD1 or TRBD2 (6 bases each). The germline gives CDR1 SGHAT, CDR2 FQNNGV. This CDR3 is built from 15 residues. The V and J ends lost 3 bases and 9 bases respectively, with 20 bases between them. The DNA of the CDR3 is TGTGCCAGCAGCTTCTTGGGGGGCGACTGGGCGGCCCAGTACTTC. It codes for CASSFLGGDWAAQYF. Combining the CDR3 with reference TRBV11-2 and TRBJ2-5 gives the whole variable domain EAGVAQSPRYKIIEKRQSVAFWCNPISGHATLYWYQQILGQGPKLLIQFQNNGVVDDSQLPKDRFSAERLKGVDSTLKIQPAKLEDSAVYLCASSFLGGDWAAQYFGPGTRLLVL.

V and J are TRBV30 and TRBJ2-7, with D possibly matching TRBD2 (6 bases). The V and J ends lost 3 bases and 0 bases respectively, with 21 bases between them. This CDR3 contains 17 residues. Germline CDR1 is GTSNPN and CDR2 is SVGIG (reference sequence). CDR3 in amino acids: CAWRGGTVPGSSYEQYF. The CDR3 DNA reads as TGTGCCTGGAGGGGGGGTACGGTCCCGGGGTCCTCCTACGAGCAGTACTTC.

This clone has only a few counts. The chain carries TRBV18 and TRBJ1-2; 11 bases line up with TRBD1. The CDR3 extends over 15 amino acids. After removal of 3 bases from V and 3 bases from J, the junction contained 3 bases not matched to a gene. Germline V lookup: CDR1 KGHSH, CDR2 LQKENI. The CDR3 is CASSPGQGDYYGYTF. The CDR3 nucleotides read TGTGCCAGCTCACCGGGACAGGGGGACTACTATGGCTACACCTTC.

The chain links TRBV5-1 to TRBJ1-2; D remains unclear. CDR3 length: 12 amino acids. Germline V gene sequence: CDR1 SGHRS, CDR2 YFSETQ. The V end was cut by 5 bases, the J end by 2 bases, with 7 bases between. CDR3 bases: TGCGCCAGCAGAGTTGACAACTATGGCTACACCTTC. Residues: CASRVDNYGYTF.

This chain joins TRBV10-1 and TRBJ2-5; 9 nucleotides line up with TRBD2. V lost 4 bases, J lost 1 base, and 1 base stayed unmatched. The CDR3 length is 14 residues. Germline lookup yields CDR1 WNHNN and CDR2 SYGVQD (reference sequence). The CDR3 loop is CASSGLAAQETQYF. CDR3 nucleotide sequence: TGCGCCAGCAGTGGACTAGCGGCCCAAGAGACCCAGTACTTC.

The table lists this clone with a few counts. The rearrangement joins TRBV27 to TRBJ1-1; 7 bases are a match to TRBD1. J lost 1 base, V lost 8 bases, and 7 bases had no gene match. CDR1 and CDR2 (germline): MNHEY, SMNVEV (reference sequence). This CDR3 is built from 14 residues. The CDR3 here is CASCPGTENTEAFF. The CDR3, as DNA: TGTGCCAGCTGCCCCGGGACAGAGAACACTGAAGCTTTCTTT.

The V and J genes are TRBV4-2 and TRBJ2-3; possibly TRBD1 or TRBD2 for D (6 bases each). The CDR3 totals 17 residues. The V end was cut by 3 bases, the J end by 4 bases, with 20 bases between. CDR1 and CDR2 (germline): LGHNA, YNFKEQ. As DNA, the CDR3 is TGTGCCAGCAGCCAGACCGGGACTCTACCAGGGGCAGATACGCAGTATTTT. Translating gives CASSQTGTLPGADTQYF.

Judged by abundance, this clone is medium-sized (0.01 to 0.1%). The chain uses TRBV10-2 and TRBJ1-2; D unclear. V was clipped by 0 bases and J by 8 bases, with 10 bases between them. The CDR3 has 13 residues. Per germline, CDR1 WSHSY and CDR2 SAAADI. As DNA, the CDR3 is TGCGCCAGCAGTGAGTCGTGGCAGGAGGGCTACACCTTC. Protein product: CASSESWQEGYTF.

This sequence joins TRBV9 and TRBJ2-7, with 10 bases lining up with TRBD1. Germline V lookup: CDR1 SGDLS, CDR2 YYNGEE. This CDR3 has 16 amino acids. The V and J ends lost 3 bases and 7 bases, in that order; junction bases with no gene match: 13. In DNA, the CDR3 is TGTGCCAGCAGCGCGAGAGACAGGGGGCCTCGAAATGAGCAGTACTTC. It encodes CASSARDRGPRNEQYF.

J is TRBJ1-1 and V is TRBV7-9; 7 nucleotides align to TRBD1. V trimming: 1 base; J trimming: 4 bases; junction bases outside the gene matches: 3. CDR1 and CDR2 (germline): SEHNR, FQNEAQ (reference sequence). The CDR3 contains 14 residues. The DNA of the CDR3 is TGTGCCAGCAGCTTAGAGGGGGCCGGCACTGAAGCTTTCTTT. This encodes CASSLEGAGTEAFF.

The genes are TRBV7-2 and TRBJ1-2, with 8 positions matching TRBD1. CDR1 is SGHTA and CDR2 is FQGNSA in the germline V gene. The junction had 11 bases not matched to a gene; V was cut back by 1 base and J by 4 bases. The CDR3 contains 17 residues. CDR3 coding DNA: TGTGCCAGCAGCTTAGGGCCCGGCAGGGGGCGAGGCTATGGCTACACCTTC. Translated, it gives CASSLGPGRGRGYGYTF.

This chain links TRBV10-1 with TRBJ2-4; TRBD1 might be the D (6 bases). V lost 2 bases, J lost 4 bases, and 15 bases lay in between. Per germline, CDR1 WNHNN and CDR2 SYGVQD (reference sequence). This CDR3 contains 16 residues. The DNA for the CDR3 is TGCGCCAGCAGTGAGCACAATGGCCAGGGGAAAAACATTCAGTACTTC. Translation gives CASSEHNGQGKNIQYF.

This chain connects TRBV7-9 to TRBJ1-5, with a weak D call TRBD1 (5 bases). The germline V gene has CDR1 SEHNR and CDR2 FQNEAQ (reference sequence). The CDR3 is 13 amino acids. Between the trimmed V and J ends, which lost 8 bases and 1 base, there was a span of 9 bases. The CDR3, as DNA: TGTGCCAGCGGTCAGGGAAGCAATCAGCCCCAGCATTTT. Its protein is CASGQGSNQPQHF.

The chain carries TRBV6-5 and TRBJ2-2; 7 nucleotides align to TRBD1. The CDR3 is made up of 14 amino acids. V lost 7 bases, J lost 4 bases, and 6 bases stayed unmatched. From germline, CDR1 is MNHEY and CDR2 SVGAGI. For the CDR3, the DNA is TGTGCCAGCACCCAAGGGGGCGGCACCGGGGAGCTGTTTTTT. Encoded protein: CASTQGGGTGELFF.

The CDR3 reads CASSPPYDGEGEQYF. CDR3 in DNA: TGTGCCAGCTCACCACCGTATGATGGGGAAGGCGAGCAGTACTTC. This chain connects TRBV18 to TRBJ2-7, with D uncertain. CDR3 length: 15 residues. Deletions cut 0 bases from V and 6 bases from J, with 15 bases between. The germline CDR1 and CDR2 sequences are KGHSH and LQKENI.

This clone appeared once. The V and J genes are TRBV18 and TRBJ1-2, with D perhaps TRBD1 (5 bases). This CDR3 is 17 amino acids long. Trimming stripped 0 bases from V and 8 bases from J, with 22 bases between. The germline CDR1 and CDR2 sequences are KGHSH and LQKENI. The chain's CDR3 is CASSPPKGRGELGGYTF. The CDR3 nucleotides read TGTGCCAGCTCACCACCGAAGGGACGGGGAGAACTCGGCGGCTACACCTTC.

The J gene is TRBJ1-2, the V gene TRBV29-1; D ambiguous. The V end was cut by 1 base, the J end by 2 bases, with 8 bases between. Germline lookup yields CDR1 SQVTM and CDR2 ANQGSEA. This CDR3 spans 13 amino acids. The CDR3 region is CSVEGQQNYGYTF. The CDR3 nucleotides read TGCAGCGTTGAAGGGCAGCAGAACTATGGCTACACCTTC. The whole variable domain, remainder taken from reference TRBV29-1 and TRBJ1-2, is SAVISQKPSRDICQRGTSLTIQCQVDSQVTMMFWYRQQPGQSLTLIATANQGSEATYESGFVIDKFPISRPNLTFSTLTVSNMSPEDSSIYLCSVEGQQNYGYTFGSGTRLTVV.

The chain combines TRBV5-1 with TRBJ2-1, with 7 bases lining up with TRBD2. CDR3 size: 15 residues. The trim removed 2 bases at V and 8 bases at J, leaving 10 bases unmatched. From germline, CDR1 is SGHRS and CDR2 YFSETQ. This CDR3 reads CASSLAGPGGYEQFF. The CDR3 nucleotides are TGCGCCAGCAGCTTAGCGGGGCCTGGGGGGTATGAGCAGTTCTTC.